These 5 T cell receptor beta chains were all obtained from the same sample, sequenced in a study of OX40 agonist ivuxolimab in advanced cancers. Sequenced by immunoSEQ multiplex PCR; TCRdb stores in-frame clones only, minus some. The sample contains roughly 60,000 clones, about nine tenths of which appear only once. The sample was CD4+ or CD8+ T cells sorted from blood, taken in a trial of the OX40 agonist ivuxolimab. These TCRs come from an adult with an advanced solid tumor such as melanoma, head and neck, liver or kidney cancer.

The chain carries TRBV5-1 and TRBJ2-7; 14 bases fit TRBD2. J gave up 7 bases and V 3 bases, and 12 bases lay outside the gene matches. CDR3 length: 17 residues. Germline V gene data show CDR1 as SGHRS and CDR2 as YFSETQ. The CDR3 protein is CASSSFPGLAGAGEQYF. In nucleotides, the CDR3 is TGCGCCAGCAGCTCGTTTCCGGGACTAGCGGGAGCAGGGGAGCAGTACTTC.

The chain joins TRBV7-6 to TRBJ2-1; D not resolved. The germline V gene has CDR1 SGHVS and CDR2 FNYEAQ. The CDR3 is 12 residues long. The germline V and J ends were trimmed by 0 bases and 7 bases, with 4 bases remaining between them. CDR3 protein: CASSLAENEQFF. The CDR3, as DNA: TGTGCCAGCAGCTTAGCGGAAAATGAGCAGTTCTTC.

CDR3 region: CASSTDPGTGPYEQYF. The CDR3 nucleotides read TGTGCCAGCAGTACCGATCCCGGGACAGGGCCCTACGAGCAGTACTTC. The genes are TRBV2 and TRBJ2-7; 9 bases map to TRBD1. V shed 5 bases and J 2 bases; nucleotides not matched to a gene: 10. CDR3 length: 16 amino acids. Germline V gene lookup returns CDR1 SNHLY and CDR2 FYNNEI. Full variable domain (missing parts from reference TRBV2 and TRBJ2-7): EPEVTQTPSHQVTQMGQEVILRCVPISNHLYFYWYRQILGQKVEFLVSFYNNEISEKSEIFDDQFSVERPDGSNFTLKIRSTKLEDSAMYFCASSTDPGTGPYEQYFGPGTRLTVT.

The chain links TRBV4-3 to TRBJ2-7, with 11 bases matching TRBD2. The germline CDR1 and CDR2 sequences are LGHNA and YSLEER. CDR3 length: 16 residues. The junction had 4 bases not matched to a gene; V was cut back by 0 bases and J by 3 bases. As DNA, the CDR3 is TGCGCCAGCAGCCAAGACCTAGCGGGAGGTGGCTACGAGCAGTACTTC. This encodes CASSQDLAGGGYEQYF.

J is TRBJ2-1 and V is TRBV18; TRBD2 aligns across 13 bases. There are 16 residues in the CDR3. V lost 4 bases, J lost 6 bases, and 6 bases stayed unmatched. In germline, CDR1 is KGHSH, CDR2 LQKENI. The CDR3 DNA follows: TGTGCCAGCTCACAGGCGGGACTAGCGGGACCCAATGAGCAGTTCTTC. Translating gives CASSQAGLAGPNEQFF.